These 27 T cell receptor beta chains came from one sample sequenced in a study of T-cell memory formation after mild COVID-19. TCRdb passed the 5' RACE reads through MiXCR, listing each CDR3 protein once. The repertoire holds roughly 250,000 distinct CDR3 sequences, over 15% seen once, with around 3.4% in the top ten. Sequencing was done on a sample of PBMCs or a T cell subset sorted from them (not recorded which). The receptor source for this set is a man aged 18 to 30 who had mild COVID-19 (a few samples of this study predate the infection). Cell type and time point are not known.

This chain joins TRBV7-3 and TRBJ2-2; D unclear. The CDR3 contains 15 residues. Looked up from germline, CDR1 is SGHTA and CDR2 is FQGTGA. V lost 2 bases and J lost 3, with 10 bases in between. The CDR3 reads CASSLAPVYTGELFF. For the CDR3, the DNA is TGTGCCAGCAGCTTAGCCCCGGTGTACACCGGGGAGCTGTTTTTT.

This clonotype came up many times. Written as DNA, the CDR3 is TGTGCCAGCAGCTTAGCCACCCACACAGATACGCAGTATTTT. Encoded protein: CASSLATHTDTQYF. This sequence joins TRBV7-9 and TRBJ2-3; D is unclear. Germline V gene lookup returns CDR1 SEHNR and CDR2 FQNEAQ (reference sequence). This CDR3 has 14 residues. The V end lost 0 bases, the J end lost 2 bases, and 6 bases lay between the germline ends.

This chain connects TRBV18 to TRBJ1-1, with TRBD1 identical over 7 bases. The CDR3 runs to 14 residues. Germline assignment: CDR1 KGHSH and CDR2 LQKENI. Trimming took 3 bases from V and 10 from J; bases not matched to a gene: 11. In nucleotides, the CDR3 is TGTGCCAGCTCACCGCAACAGGGGAGCGAGTTAGCTTTCTTT. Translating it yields CASSPQQGSELAFF.

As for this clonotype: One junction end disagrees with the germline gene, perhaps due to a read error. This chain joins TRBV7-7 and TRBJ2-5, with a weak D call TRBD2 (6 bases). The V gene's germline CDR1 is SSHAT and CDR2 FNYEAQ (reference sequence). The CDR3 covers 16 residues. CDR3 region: CASSLGGTAGQETQYF. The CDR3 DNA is TGTGCTAGCAGCTTGGGCGGGACCGCCGGACAAGAGACCCAGTACTTC.

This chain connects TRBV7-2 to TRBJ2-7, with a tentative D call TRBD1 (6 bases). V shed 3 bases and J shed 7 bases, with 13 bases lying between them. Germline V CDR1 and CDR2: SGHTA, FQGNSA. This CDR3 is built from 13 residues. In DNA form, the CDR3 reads TGTGCCAGCAGCTTCAACAGGGTTGGGGAGCAGTACGTC. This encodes CASSFNRVGEQYV.

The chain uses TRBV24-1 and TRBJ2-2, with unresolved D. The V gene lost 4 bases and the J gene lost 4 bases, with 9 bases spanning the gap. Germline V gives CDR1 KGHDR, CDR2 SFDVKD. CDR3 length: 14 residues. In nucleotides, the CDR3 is TGTGCCACCAGTGACATAGGCCCCACCGGGGAGCTGTTTTTT. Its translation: CATSDIGPTGELFF.

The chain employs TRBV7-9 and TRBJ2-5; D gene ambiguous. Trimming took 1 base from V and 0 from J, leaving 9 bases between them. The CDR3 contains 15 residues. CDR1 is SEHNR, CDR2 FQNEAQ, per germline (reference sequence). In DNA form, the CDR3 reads TGTGCCAGCAGCTTAGATTGGGCAGACCAAGAGACCCAGTACTTC. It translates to CASSLDWADQETQYF.

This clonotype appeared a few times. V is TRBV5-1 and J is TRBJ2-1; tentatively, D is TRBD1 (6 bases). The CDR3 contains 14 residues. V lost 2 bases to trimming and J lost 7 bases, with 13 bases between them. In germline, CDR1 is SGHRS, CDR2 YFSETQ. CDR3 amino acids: CASSFPGVENEQFF. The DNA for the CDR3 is TGCGCCAGCAGCTTTCCAGGGGTCGAGAATGAGCAGTTCTTC.

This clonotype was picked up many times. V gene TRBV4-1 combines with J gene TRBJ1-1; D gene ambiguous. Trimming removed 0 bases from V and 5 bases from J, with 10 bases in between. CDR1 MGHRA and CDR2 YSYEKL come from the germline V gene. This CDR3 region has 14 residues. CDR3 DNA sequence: TGCGCCAGCAGCCAAGATCTTGTGAGAACTGAAGCTTTCTTT. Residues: CASSQDLVRTEAFF.

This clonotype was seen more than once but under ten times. Here the CDR3 reads CASSSGSRGTEAFF. The DNA for the CDR3 is TGTGCCAGCAGCTCCGGGTCCAGGGGCACTGAAGCTTTCTTT. The genes are TRBV7-3 and TRBJ1-1; D perhaps matches TRBD1 (6 bases). Deletions cut 4 bases from V and 4 bases from J, with 13 bases between. Germline V gene sequence: CDR1 SGHTA, CDR2 FQGTGA. The CDR3 has 14 residues.

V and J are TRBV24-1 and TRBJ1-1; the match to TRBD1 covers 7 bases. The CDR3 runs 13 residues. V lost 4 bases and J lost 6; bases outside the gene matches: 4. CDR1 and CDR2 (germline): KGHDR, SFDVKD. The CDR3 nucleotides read TGTGCCACCAGTGACCGGACAGGCGCTGAAGCTTTCTTT. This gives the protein CATSDRTGAEAFF.

The CDR3 DNA sequence: TGCGCCAGCAGCTTCAGGCCGGGGGAGACCTTTGGCTACACCTTC. It codes for CASSFRPGETFGYTF. The V and J genes are TRBV5-1 and TRBJ1-2, with a weak D call TRBD1 (5 bases). Per germline, CDR1 SGHRS and CDR2 YFSETQ. The V and J ends lost 2 bases and 7 bases respectively, with 18 bases between them. CDR3 size: 15 residues.

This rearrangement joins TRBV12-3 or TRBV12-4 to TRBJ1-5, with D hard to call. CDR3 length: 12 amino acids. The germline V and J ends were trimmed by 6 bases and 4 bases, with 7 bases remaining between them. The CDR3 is CASSPINQPQHF. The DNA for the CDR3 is TGTGCCAGCAGCCCGATTAATCAGCCCCAGCATTTT.

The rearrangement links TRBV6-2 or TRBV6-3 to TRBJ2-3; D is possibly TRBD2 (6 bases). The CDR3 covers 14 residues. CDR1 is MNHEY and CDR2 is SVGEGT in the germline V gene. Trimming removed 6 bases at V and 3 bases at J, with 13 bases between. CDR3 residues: CASRTRDWTDTQYF. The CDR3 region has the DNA TGTGCCAGCAGGACCCGGGACTGGACAGATACGCAGTATTTT.

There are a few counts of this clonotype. The CDR3 sequence is CASRGQGVYEQYF. The CDR3 region has the DNA TGTGCCAGCAGAGGACAGGGGGTCTACGAGCAGTACTTC. This chain links TRBV12-3 or TRBV12-4 with TRBJ2-7, with 10 bases fitting TRBD1. V shed 6 bases, J shed 3 bases, and the junction held 2 bases outside the gene matches. The CDR3 has 13 amino acids.

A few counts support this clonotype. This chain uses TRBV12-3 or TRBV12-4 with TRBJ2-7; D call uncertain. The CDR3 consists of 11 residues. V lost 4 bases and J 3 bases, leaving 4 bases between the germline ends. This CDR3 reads CASSYRYEQYF. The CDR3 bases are TGTGCCAGCAGTTACCGCTACGAGCAGTACTTC.

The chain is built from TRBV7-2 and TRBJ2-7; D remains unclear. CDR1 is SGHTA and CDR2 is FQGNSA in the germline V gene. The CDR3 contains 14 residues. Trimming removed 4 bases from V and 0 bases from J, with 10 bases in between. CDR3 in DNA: TGTGCCAGCAGCTCAACCCGGTTCTCCTACGAGCAGTACTTC. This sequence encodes CASSSTRFSYEQYF.

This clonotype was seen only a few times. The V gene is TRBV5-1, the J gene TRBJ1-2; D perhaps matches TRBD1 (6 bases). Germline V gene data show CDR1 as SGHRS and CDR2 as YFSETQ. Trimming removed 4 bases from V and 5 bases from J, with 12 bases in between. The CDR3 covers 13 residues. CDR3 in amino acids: CASSAGEGYGYTF. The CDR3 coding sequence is TGCGCCAGCAGCGCAGGGGAGGGGTATGGCTACACCTTC.

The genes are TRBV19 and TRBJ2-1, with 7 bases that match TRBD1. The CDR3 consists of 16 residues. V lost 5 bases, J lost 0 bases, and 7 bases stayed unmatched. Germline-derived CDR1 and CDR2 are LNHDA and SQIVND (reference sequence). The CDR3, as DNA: TGTGCCAGTAGTTTTCTCGGGACAGACTCCTACAATGAGCAGTTCTTC. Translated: CASSFLGTDSYNEQFF.

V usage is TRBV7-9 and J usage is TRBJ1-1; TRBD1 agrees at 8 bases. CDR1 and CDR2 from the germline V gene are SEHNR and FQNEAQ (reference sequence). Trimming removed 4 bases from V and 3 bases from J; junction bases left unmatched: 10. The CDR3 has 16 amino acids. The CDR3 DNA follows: TGTGCCAGCAGCTATTACAGGGGGATTAGGGACACTGAAGCTTTCTTT. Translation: CASSYYRGIRDTEAFF.

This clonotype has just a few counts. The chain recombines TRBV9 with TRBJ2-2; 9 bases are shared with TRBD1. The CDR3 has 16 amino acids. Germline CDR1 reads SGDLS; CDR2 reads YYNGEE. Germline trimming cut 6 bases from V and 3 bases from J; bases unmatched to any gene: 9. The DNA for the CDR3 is TGTGCCAGCACCCTCTCCGGACAGGGGTACACCGGGGAGCTGTTTTTT. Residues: CASTLSGQGYTGELFF.

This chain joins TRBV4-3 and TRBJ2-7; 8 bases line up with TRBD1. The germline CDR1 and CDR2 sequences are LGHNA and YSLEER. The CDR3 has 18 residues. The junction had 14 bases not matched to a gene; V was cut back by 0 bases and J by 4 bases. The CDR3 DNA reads TGCGCCAGCAGCCAAGATCTCGTCTGGGCAGGGGGCGGTTACGAGCAGTACTTC. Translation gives CASSQDLVWAGGGYEQYF.

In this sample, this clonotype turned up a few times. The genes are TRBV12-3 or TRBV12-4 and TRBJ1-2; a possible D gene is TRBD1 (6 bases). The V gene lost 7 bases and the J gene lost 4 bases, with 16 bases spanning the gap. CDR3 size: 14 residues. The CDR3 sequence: CASTLSAGAYGYTF. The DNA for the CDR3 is TGTGCCAGCACCCTTTCGGCGGGGGCCTATGGCTACACCTTC.

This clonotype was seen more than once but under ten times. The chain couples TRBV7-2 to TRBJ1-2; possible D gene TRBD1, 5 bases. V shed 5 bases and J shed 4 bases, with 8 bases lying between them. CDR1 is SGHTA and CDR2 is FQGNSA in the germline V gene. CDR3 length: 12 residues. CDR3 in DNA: TGTGCCAGCAGCCATGACAGCTATGGCTACACCTTC. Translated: CASSHDSYGYTF.

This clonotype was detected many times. The chain's CDR3 is CASSLSQLNTEAFF. CDR3 nucleotides: TGTGCCAGCAGTTTAAGTCAGTTGAACACTGAAGCTTTCTTT. This sequence joins TRBV12-3 or TRBV12-4 and TRBJ1-1; D not certain. The ends were cut back, 2 bases at V and 0 bases at J, with 7 bases in the middle. The CDR3 has 14 residues.

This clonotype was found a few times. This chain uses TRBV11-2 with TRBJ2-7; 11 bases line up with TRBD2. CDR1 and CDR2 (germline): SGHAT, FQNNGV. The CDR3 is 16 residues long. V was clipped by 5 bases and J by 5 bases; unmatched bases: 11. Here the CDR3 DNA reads TGTGCCAGCAGCACCGGTGGACTAGCGGGTGCAAACGAGCAGTACTTC. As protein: CASSTGGLAGANEQYF.

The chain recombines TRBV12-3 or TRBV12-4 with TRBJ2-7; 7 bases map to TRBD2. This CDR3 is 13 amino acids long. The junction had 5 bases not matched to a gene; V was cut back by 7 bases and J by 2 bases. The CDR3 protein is CASTRGLAYEQYF. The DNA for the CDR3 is TGTGCCAGCACCAGAGGACTAGCCTACGAGCAGTACTTC.